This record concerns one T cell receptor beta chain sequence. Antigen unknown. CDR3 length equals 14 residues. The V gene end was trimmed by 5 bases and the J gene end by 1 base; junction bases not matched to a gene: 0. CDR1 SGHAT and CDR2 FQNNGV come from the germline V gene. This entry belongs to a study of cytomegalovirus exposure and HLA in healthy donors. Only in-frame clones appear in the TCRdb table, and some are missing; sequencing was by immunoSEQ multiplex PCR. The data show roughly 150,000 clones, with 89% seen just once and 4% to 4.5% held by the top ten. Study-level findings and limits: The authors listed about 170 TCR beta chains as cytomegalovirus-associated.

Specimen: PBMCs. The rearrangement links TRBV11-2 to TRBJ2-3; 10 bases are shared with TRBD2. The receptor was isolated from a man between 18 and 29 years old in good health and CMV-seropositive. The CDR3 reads CASSTSGGTDTQYF. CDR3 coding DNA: TGTGCCAGCAGCACTAGCGGGGGCACAGATACGCAGTATTTT.